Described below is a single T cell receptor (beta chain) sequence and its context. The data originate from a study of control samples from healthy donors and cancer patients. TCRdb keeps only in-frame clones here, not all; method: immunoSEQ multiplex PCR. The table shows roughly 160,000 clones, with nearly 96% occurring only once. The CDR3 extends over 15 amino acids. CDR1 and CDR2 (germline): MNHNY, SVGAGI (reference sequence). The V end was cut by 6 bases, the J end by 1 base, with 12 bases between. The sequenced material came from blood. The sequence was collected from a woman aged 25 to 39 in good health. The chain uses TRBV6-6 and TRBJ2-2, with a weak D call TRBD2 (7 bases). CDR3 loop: CASRMGGLNTGELFF. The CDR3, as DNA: TGTGCCAGCAGGATGGGGGGGCTGAACACCGGGGAGCTGTTTTTT.